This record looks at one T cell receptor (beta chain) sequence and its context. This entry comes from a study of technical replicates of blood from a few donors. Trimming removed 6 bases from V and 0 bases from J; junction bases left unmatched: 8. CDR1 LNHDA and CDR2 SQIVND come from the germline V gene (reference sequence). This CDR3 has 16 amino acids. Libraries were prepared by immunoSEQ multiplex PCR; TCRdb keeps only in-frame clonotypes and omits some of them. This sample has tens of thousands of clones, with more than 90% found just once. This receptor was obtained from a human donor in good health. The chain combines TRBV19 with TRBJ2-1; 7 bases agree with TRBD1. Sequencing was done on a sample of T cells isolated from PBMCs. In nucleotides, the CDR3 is TGTGCCAGTAGCCACGACAGGGCAAGCTCCTACAATGAGCAGTTCTTC. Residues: CASSHDRASSYNEQFF.